Listed here are 20 T cell receptor beta chains from one sample, sequenced in a study of spatial heterogeneity in lung cancer. Time point indicated: blood at routine non-recurrence follow-up after resection. In TCRdb, the 5' RACE reads were re-called with MiXCR into one record per CDR3 protein. The table has around 2,800 distinct CDR3 sequences, 15% to 20% seen once; the top ten hold 35% to 45%. The material sequenced was PBMCs, taken at follow-up. These receptors came from a male donor with early-stage non-small cell lung cancer.

The table lists this clonotype with many counts. The rearrangement uses TRBV29-1 and TRBJ2-7, with 7 bases matching TRBD1. CDR1 and CDR2 from the germline V gene are SQVTM and ANQGSEA. With V trimmed by 6 bases and J by 5 bases, 7 bases remained unmatched. This CDR3 spans 12 amino acids. The CDR3 sequence is CSVATGLHEQYF. The CDR3 DNA follows: TGCAGCGTGGCGACAGGGTTGCACGAGCAGTACTTC.

V and J are TRBV7-2 and TRBJ2-5; 7 bases fit TRBD2. The CDR3 contains 13 residues. Unmatched junction bases numbered 4, after V lost 5 bases and J lost 4 bases. The germline V gene has CDR1 SGHTA and CDR2 FQGNSA. Here the CDR3 DNA reads TGTGCCAGCAGCACGGGAGGCCGAGAGACCCAGTACTTC. Protein: CASSTGGRETQYF.

This clonotype was observed at least ten times. J is TRBJ2-2 and V is TRBV20-1; 12 positions agree with TRBD2. CDR3 length: 15 residues. CDR1 DFQATT and CDR2 SNEGSKA come from the germline V gene (reference sequence). V shed 6 bases, J shed 4 bases, and the junction held 6 bases outside the gene matches. In DNA, the CDR3 is TGCAGTGCAAAACTAGCGGGAGGACGCACCGGGGAGCTGTTTTTT. Amino acids: CSAKLAGGRTGELFF.

This clonotype is deemed large. V and J are TRBV10-3 and TRBJ2-1; D ambiguous. With 4 bases removed from V and 10 bases from J, the gap between germline ends came to 14 bases. The CDR3 runs to 13 residues. Germline V gene sequence: CDR1 ENHRY, CDR2 SYGVKD. For the CDR3, the DNA is TGTGCCATCAGTGGACCCCCGTCGGACGAGCAGTTCTTC. Its translation is CAISGPPSDEQFF.

By share of the sample, this clonotype is medium-sized. CDR3 loop: CASGSGANVLTF. The CDR3 nucleotides read TGTGCCAGCGGGTCTGGGGCCAACGTCCTGACTTTC. The chain links TRBV9 to TRBJ2-6; unclear D gene. V gave up 7 bases and J gave up 1 base, with 3 bases separating them. The CDR3 has 12 amino acids. Germline lookup yields CDR1 SGDLS and CDR2 YYNGEE. Supplemented by reference TRBV9 and TRBJ2-6, the full variable domain reads DSGVTQTPKHLITATGQRVTLRCSPRSGDLSVYWYQQSLDQGLQFLIQYYNGEERAKGNILERFSAQQFPDLHSELNLSSLELGDSALYFCASGSGANVLTFGAGSRLTVL.

The chain recombines TRBV28 with TRBJ1-2, with 7 bases identical to TRBD1. After removal of 4 bases from V and 6 bases from J, the junction contained 17 bases not matched to a gene. The length of the CDR3 is 17 residues. From germline, CDR1 is MDHEN and CDR2 SYDVKM. CDR3 nucleotides: TGTGCCAGCAGTTCCGCCGACAGGGCCTCTGCTTCGGATGGCTACACCTTC. Its protein product is CASSSADRASASDGYTF.

By sample share, this clonotype is medium-sized. The chain carries TRBV7-3 and TRBJ2-1, with a possible D match to TRBD1 (6 bases). V lost 10 bases and J 6 bases, leaving 13 bases between the germline ends. Germline V gene sequence: CDR1 SGHTA, CDR2 FQGTGA. The CDR3 runs 12 residues. The CDR3 DNA reads TGTGCCAACAGGGTCTCGGGCAATGAGCAGTTCTTC. This sequence encodes CANRVSGNEQFF.

The rearrangement links TRBV27 to TRBJ1-2; TRBD1 might be the D (5 bases). Germline V lookup: CDR1 MNHEY, CDR2 SMNVEV (reference sequence). The V end lost 3 bases, the J end lost 4 bases, and 12 bases lay between the germline ends. This CDR3 is built from 14 residues. CDR3 amino acids: CASSFQRQSYGYTF. The CDR3 nucleotides are TGTGCCAGCAGTTTCCAGAGACAGAGCTATGGCTACACCTTC.

By share of the sample, this clonotype is medium-sized. J is TRBJ1-1 and V is TRBV6-1; D is ambiguous. Trimming shortened V by 2 bases and J by 1 base, and 8 bases separated the two germline ends. The CDR3 length is 14 residues. Looked up from germline, CDR1 is MNHNS and CDR2 is SASEGT. The CDR3 loop is CASSERSGNTEAFF. CDR3 in DNA: TGTGCCAGCAGTGAAAGGTCGGGGAACACTGAAGCTTTCTTT.

This clonotype was picked up many times. The chain uses TRBV30 and TRBJ2-1; the D is unclear. V lost 0 bases and J lost 6, with 6 bases in between. CDR3 size: 12 residues. Germline CDR1 GTSNPN, CDR2 SVGIG (reference sequence). CDR3 amino acids: CAWSVLANEQFF. Here the CDR3 DNA reads TGTGCCTGGAGTGTACTGGCCAATGAGCAGTTCTTC.

This clonotype came up many times. The chain combines TRBV19 with TRBJ2-2; 8 bases line up with TRBD1. Germline CDR1 reads LNHDA; CDR2 reads SQIVND (reference sequence). The CDR3 spans 17 residues. J lost 1 base, V lost 3 bases, and 7 bases had no gene match. The CDR3 coding sequence is TGTGCCAGTAGTATTCTCGCCGGGACAGGGAACACCGGGGAGCTGTTTTTT. Its protein product is CASSILAGTGNTGELFF.

In its sample, this clonotype was seen many times. The chain is built from TRBV4-1 and TRBJ2-3; tentatively, D is TRBD2 (5 bases). Trimming removed 2 bases from V and 1 base from J, with 13 bases in between. This CDR3 comprises 16 residues. CDR1 and CDR2 from the germline V gene are MGHRA and YSYEKL. This chain's CDR3 is CASSQLRAGGTDTQYF. In nucleotides, the CDR3 is TGCGCCAGCAGCCAACTGAGGGCCGGAGGCACAGATACGCAGTATTTT.

This clonotype was counted many times. The chain is built from TRBV2 and TRBJ2-1, with 8 bases that match TRBD2. Germline assignment: CDR1 SNHLY and CDR2 FYNNEI. Germline trimming cut 2 bases from V and 1 base from J; bases unmatched to any gene: 10. This CDR3 spans 18 amino acids. CDR3 amino acids: CASSERELAEGSYNEQFF. The CDR3 nucleotides are TGTGCCAGCAGTGAAAGGGAACTAGCGGAGGGGTCCTACAATGAGCAGTTCTTC.

This clonotype was seen repeatedly, ten times or more. The chain carries TRBV20-1 and TRBJ2-1; maybe TRBD2 (6 bases). The CDR3 runs 13 residues. Trimming shortened V by 6 bases and J by 4 bases, and 13 bases separated the two germline ends. Germline V CDR1 and CDR2: DFQATT, SNEGSKA (reference sequence). CDR3 nucleotides: TGCAGTGCGAGGGGAGGAATGTACAATGAGCAGTTCTTC. The encoded protein is CSARGGMYNEQFF.

There are a few counts of this clonotype. The genes are TRBV29-1 and TRBJ1-1, with D possibly TRBD1 on 6 matching bases. This CDR3 contains 13 residues. Germline assignment: CDR1 SQVTM and CDR2 ANQGSEA. Trimming took 3 bases from V and 3 from J, leaving 11 bases between them. The CDR3 region has the DNA TGCAGCGTTGACGGACAGCTGCACACTGAAGCTTTCTTT. It is translated as CSVDGQLHTEAFF.

This clonotype was seen ten or more times. The CDR3 spells CSAEHGDGTSVQYF. The CDR3 DNA reads as TGCAGTGCTGAGCACGGGGATGGGACCTCCGTTCAGTACTTC. The chain carries TRBV20-1 and TRBJ2-4; D is perhaps TRBD1 or TRBD2 (5 bases each). Germline V gene sequence: CDR1 DFQATT, CDR2 SNEGSKA (reference sequence). Trimming pared 5 bases from V and 11 bases from J, leaving 22 bases between. This CDR3 has 14 residues.

This clonotype has at least ten counts. The CDR3 does not end in the conserved phenylalanine or tryptophan, so this is likely a read error. V gene TRBV20-1 combines with J gene TRBJ2-7; 10 bases align to TRBD1. There are 13 residues in the CDR3. Looked up from germline, CDR1 is DFQATT and CDR2 is SNEGSKA (reference sequence). Trimming took 6 bases from V and 4 from J; bases not matched to a gene: 6. This chain's CDR3 is CSAPDRGRYEQYL. CDR3 nucleotide sequence: TGCAGTGCCCCGGACAGGGGGAGGTACGAGCAGTACTTG.

The CDR3 nucleotides are TGCGCCAGCAGCTTGTCTAACTATGGCTACACCTTC. Its translation is CASSLSNYGYTF. The V call is TRBV5-1, the J call TRBJ1-2; no clear D gene. The CDR3 contains 12 residues. CDR1 is SGHRS, CDR2 YFSETQ, per germline. Deletions cut 1 base from V and 0 bases from J, with 1 base between. Together with reference TRBV5-1 and TRBJ1-2, the CDR3 gives the full variable domain: KAGVTQTPRYLIKTRGQQVTLSCSPISGHRSVSWYQQTPGQGLQFLFEYFSETQRNKGNFPGRFSGRQFSNSRSEMNVSTLELGDSALYLCASSLSNYGYTFGSGTRLTVV.

V is TRBV20-1 and J is TRBJ2-5, with D perhaps matching TRBD2 (6 bases). Germline V gives CDR1 DFQATT, CDR2 SNEGSKA (reference sequence). The CDR3 sequence is 14 residues long. V shed 6 bases and J shed 2 bases, with 16 bases lying between them. Written as DNA, the CDR3 is TGCAGTGCAGTGCCGGGACTTCAACAAGAGACCCAGTACTTC. Protein product: CSAVPGLQQETQYF.

This clonotype is deemed medium-sized. The chain uses TRBV12-5 and TRBJ1-1; TRBD1 aligns across 8 bases. The trim removed 1 base at V and 1 base at J, leaving 8 bases unmatched. Looked up from germline, CDR1 is LGHNT and CDR2 is FRNRAP. The CDR3 covers 17 residues. The CDR3 protein is CASGLAGMTGANTEAFF. CDR3 DNA sequence: TGTGCTAGTGGTTTGGCCGGGATGACAGGGGCGAACACTGAAGCTTTCTTT.